A selection of T cell receptor beta chains follows, all from one sample in a study of post-analysis software for immune sequencing data. TCRdb independently ran MiXCR on the PCR reads; one entry per CDR3 protein. The sample carries roughly 430,000 distinct CDR3 sequences, approximately 38% recorded once. Material for sequencing was blood. These receptors all come from a girl aged 2 to 10 with multiple sclerosis. Both conserved end residues are part of each CDR3. The D gene is left open where the match is weak. Clone sizes are given selectively: once, few, many, or a class where the clone is expanded.

clone size: -; J gene: TRBJ1-1; V gene: TRBV19; D gene: TRBD1; CDR3 protein: CASKYTGGGDTEAFF; CDR3 DNA: TGTGCCAGCAAGTATACAGGGGGCGGGGACACTGAAGCTTTCTTT
clone size: -; J gene: TRBJ1-2; V gene: TRBV11-2; D gene: -; CDR3 protein: CASSFRQSGYTF; CDR3 DNA: TGTGCCAGCAGCTTTCGTCAGAGCGGCTACACCTTC
clone size: -; J gene: TRBJ2-1; V gene: TRBV21-1; D gene: -; CDR3 protein: CASSKVRLADVWDEQFF; CDR3 DNA: TGTGCCAGCAGCAAAGTTAGGCTAGCGGACGTTTGGGATGAGCAGTTCTTC
clone size: -; J gene: TRBJ1-1; V gene: TRBV27; D gene: TRBD1; CDR3 protein: CASNFQGAGTEAFF; CDR3 DNA: TGTGCCAGCAACTTTCAGGGGGCCGGCACTGAAGCTTTCTTT
clone size: once; J gene: TRBJ2-5; V gene: TRBV4-3; D gene: -; CDR3 protein: CASSRQSGAVGTQYF; CDR3 DNA: TGCGCCAGCAGCCGGCAATCAGGGGCCGTGGGAACCCAGTACTTC
clone size: -; J gene: TRBJ2-7; V gene: TRBV5-6; D gene: TRBD1; CDR3 protein: CASSLGPGTADEQYF; CDR3 DNA: TGTGCCAGCAGCTTGGGCCCTGGGACAGCGGACGAGCAGTACTTC
clone size: few; J gene: TRBJ1-5; V gene: TRBV20-1; D gene: -; CDR3 protein: CSAHGSVFESNQPQHF; CDR3 DNA: TGCAGTGCCCATGGGAGCGTCTTTGAAAGCAATCAGCCCCAGCATTTT
clone size: -; J gene: TRBJ2-7; V gene: TRBV2; D gene: TRBD2; CDR3 protein: CASSERLAGYERYF; CDR3 DNA: TGTGCCAGCAGTGAAAGACTAGCGGGCTACGAGCGGTACTTC
clone size: few; J gene: TRBJ2-5; V gene: TRBV18; D gene: TRBD1; CDR3 protein: CASSPPDRRETQYF; CDR3 DNA: TGTGCCAGCTCACCACCGGACAGGCGGGAGACCCAGTACTTC
clone size: -; J gene: TRBJ2-1; V gene: TRBV9; D gene: -; CDR3 protein: CASSRGPGDNEQFF; CDR3 DNA: TGTGCCAGCAGCCGAGGACCGGGCGACAATGAGCAGTTCTTC
clone size: -; J gene: TRBJ1-2; V gene: TRBV29-1; D gene: -; CDR3 protein: CSVEFFGTDYGYTF; CDR3 DNA: TGCAGCGTTGAGTTCTTCGGGACGGACTATGGCTACACCTTC
clone size: few; J gene: TRBJ2-7; V gene: TRBV4-2; D gene: -; CDR3 protein: CASSQDQGARRAFPYEQYF; CDR3 DNA: TGTGCCAGCAGCCAAGATCAAGGGGCTCGGCGGGCTTTTCCCTACGAGCAGTACTTC
clone size: -; J gene: TRBJ2-7; V gene: TRBV19; D gene: -; CDR3 protein: CASRLSAGEQYF; CDR3 DNA: TGTGCCAGTAGATTGTCGGCAGGCGAGCAGTACTTC
clone size: few; J gene: TRBJ2-5; V gene: TRBV12-5; D gene: -; CDR3 protein: CASGQRTERETQYF; CDR3 DNA: TGTGCTAGTGGTCAACGGACTGAACGGGAGACCCAGTACTTC